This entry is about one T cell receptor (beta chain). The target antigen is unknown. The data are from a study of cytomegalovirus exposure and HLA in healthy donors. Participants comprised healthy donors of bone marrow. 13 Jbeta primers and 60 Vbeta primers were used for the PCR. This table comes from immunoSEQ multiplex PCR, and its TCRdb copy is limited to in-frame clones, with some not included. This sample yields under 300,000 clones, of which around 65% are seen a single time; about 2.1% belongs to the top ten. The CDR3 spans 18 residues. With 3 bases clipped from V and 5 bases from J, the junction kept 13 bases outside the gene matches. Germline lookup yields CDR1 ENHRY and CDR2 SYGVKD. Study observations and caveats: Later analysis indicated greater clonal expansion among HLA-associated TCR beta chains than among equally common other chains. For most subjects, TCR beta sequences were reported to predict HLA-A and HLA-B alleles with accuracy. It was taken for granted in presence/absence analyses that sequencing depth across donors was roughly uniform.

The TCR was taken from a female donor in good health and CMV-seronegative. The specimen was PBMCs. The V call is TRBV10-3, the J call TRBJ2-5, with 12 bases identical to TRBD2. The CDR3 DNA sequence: TGTGCCATCAGTGACCCGGGACTAGCGGGTTTTGGGGGCGAGACCCAGTACTTC. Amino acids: CAISDPGLAGFGGETQYF.